This T cell receptor beta chain is drawn from a study of vaccination effects on CD4 cells after COVID-19. Turning to the study itself: Two convalescent patients were sampled 16 days and one week before vaccination.

Subsequent to a culture period of 10 to 11 days, CD4+ T cells were isolated. At days 3 and 7, half of the medium was exchanged for IL-2 medium. Notes on this clone: Its specificity is not known.

The germline V gene encodes CDR1 MNHEY and CDR2 SVGAGI. This CDR3 has 15 amino acids. The V gene end was trimmed by 6 bases and the J gene end by 9 bases; junction bases not matched to a gene: 11. Sequenced by immunoSEQ multiplex PCR; TCRdb stores in-frame clones only, minus some. The data show tens of thousands of clones, 75% to 80% seen once. This clonotype was obtained from a human donor who had a prior SARS-CoV-2 infection. The V call is TRBV6-5, the J call TRBJ2-7; the match to TRBD2 covers 13 bases. The specimen was CD4+ T cells from PBMCs cultured without peptide, collected before COVID-19 vaccination. The CDR3 DNA reads as TGTGCCAGCAGGTTTGGACTAGCGGGAGTTAGTAGGCAGTACTTC. Protein product: CASRFGLAGVSRQYF.